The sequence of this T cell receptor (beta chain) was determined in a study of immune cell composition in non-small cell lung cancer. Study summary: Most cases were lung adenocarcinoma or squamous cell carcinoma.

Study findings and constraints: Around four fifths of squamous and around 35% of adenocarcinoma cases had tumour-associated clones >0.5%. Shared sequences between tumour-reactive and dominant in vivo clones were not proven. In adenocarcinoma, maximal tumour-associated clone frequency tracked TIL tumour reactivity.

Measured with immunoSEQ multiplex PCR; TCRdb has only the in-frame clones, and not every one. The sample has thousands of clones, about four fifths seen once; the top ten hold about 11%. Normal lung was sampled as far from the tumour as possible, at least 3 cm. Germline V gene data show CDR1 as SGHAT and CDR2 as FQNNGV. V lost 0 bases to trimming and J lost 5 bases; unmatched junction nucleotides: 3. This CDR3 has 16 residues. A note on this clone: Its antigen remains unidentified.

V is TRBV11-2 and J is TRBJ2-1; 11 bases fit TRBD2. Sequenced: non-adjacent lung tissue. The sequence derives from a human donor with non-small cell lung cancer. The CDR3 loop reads CASSLELAGVDNEQFF. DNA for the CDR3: TGTGCCAGCAGCTTAGAACTAGCGGGAGTGGACAATGAGCAGTTCTTC. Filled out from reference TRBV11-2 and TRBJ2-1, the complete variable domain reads EAGVAQSPRYKIIEKRQSVAFWCNPISGHATLYWYQQILGQGPKLLIQFQNNGVVDDSQLPKDRFSAERLKGVDSTLKIQPAKLEDSAVYLCASSLELAGVDNEQFFGPGTRLTVL.